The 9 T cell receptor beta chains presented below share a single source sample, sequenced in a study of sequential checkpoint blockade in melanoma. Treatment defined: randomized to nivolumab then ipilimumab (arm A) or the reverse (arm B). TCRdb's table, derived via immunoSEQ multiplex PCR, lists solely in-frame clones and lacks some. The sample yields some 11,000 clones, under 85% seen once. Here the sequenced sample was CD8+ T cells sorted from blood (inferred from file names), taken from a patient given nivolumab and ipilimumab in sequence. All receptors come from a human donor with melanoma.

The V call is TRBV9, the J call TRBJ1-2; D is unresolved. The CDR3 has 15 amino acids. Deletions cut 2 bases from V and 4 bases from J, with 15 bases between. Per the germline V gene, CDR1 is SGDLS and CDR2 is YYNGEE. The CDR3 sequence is CASSVNTDTTYGYTF. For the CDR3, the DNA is TGTGCCAGCAGCGTGAACACAGATACAACCTATGGCTACACCTTC.

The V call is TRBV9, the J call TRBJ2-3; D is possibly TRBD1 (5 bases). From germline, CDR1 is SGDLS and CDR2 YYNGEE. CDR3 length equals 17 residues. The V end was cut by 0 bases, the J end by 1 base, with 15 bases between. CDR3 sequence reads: CASSVVPSRAGTDTQYF. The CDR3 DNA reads TGTGCCAGCAGCGTAGTTCCGAGCAGGGCGGGCACAGATACGCAGTATTTT.

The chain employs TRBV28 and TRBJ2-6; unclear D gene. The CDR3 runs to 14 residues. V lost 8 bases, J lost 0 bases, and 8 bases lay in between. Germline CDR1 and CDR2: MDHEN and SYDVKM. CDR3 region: CASEVYSGANVLTF. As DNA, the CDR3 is TGTGCCAGCGAGGTATACTCTGGGGCCAACGTCCTGACTTTC.

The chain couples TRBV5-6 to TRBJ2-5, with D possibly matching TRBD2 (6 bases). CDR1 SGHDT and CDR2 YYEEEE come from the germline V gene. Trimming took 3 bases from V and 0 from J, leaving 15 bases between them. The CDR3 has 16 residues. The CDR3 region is CASSSRGSGYQETQYF. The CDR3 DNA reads TGTGCCAGCAGCTCCCGCGGTAGCGGTTACCAAGAGACCCAGTACTTC.

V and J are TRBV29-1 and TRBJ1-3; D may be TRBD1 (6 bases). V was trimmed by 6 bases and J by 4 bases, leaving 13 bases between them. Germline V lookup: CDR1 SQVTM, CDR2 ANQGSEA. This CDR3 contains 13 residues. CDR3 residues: CSVRTGYGNTIYF. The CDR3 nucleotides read TGCAGCGTACGTACAGGGTACGGAAACACCATATATTTT.

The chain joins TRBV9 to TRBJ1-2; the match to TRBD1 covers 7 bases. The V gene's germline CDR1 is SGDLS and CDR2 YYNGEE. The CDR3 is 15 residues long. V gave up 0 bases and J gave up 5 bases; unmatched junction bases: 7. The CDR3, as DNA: TGTGCCAGCAGCGTAGAGGCCGGGACAGTTTATGGCTACACCTTC. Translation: CASSVEAGTVYGYTF.

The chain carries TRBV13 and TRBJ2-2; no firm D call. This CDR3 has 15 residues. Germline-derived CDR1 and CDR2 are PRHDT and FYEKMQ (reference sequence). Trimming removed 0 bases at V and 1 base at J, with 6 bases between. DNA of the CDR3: TGTGCCAGCAGCTTAGGCCGTCGGAACACCGGGGAGCTGTTTTTT. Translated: CASSLGRRNTGELFF.

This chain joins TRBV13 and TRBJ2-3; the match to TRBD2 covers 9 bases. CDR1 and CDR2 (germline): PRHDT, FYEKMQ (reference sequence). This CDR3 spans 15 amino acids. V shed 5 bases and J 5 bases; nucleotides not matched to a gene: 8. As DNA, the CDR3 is TGTGCCAGCAGCCCGGAAAGTAGCGGGAGAGATACGCAGTATTTT. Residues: CASSPESSGRDTQYF. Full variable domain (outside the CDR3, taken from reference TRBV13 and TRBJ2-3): AAGVIQSPRHLIKEKRETATLKCYPIPRHDTVYWYQQGPGQDPQFLISFYEKMQSDKGSIPDRFSAQQFSDYHSELNMSSLELGDSALYFCASSPESSGRDTQYFGPGTRLTVL.

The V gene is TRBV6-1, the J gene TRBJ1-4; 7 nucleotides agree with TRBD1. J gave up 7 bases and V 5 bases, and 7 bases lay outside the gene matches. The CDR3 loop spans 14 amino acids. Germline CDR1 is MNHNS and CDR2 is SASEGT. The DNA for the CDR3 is TGTGCCAGCAGTAAAAGACAGGGCGGTGAAAAACTGTTTTTT. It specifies CASSKRQGGEKLFF.